The sequence of this T cell receptor (beta chain) was determined in a study of blood T cell repertoires in COVID-19. This CDR3 region has 15 residues. CDR1 and CDR2 (germline): SGHRS, YFSETQ. The V gene end was trimmed by 0 bases and the J gene end by 5 bases; junction bases not matched to a gene: 5. Original handling: Amplification from reference gene primers served as the basis for estimated nucleated cell counts. Here immunoSEQ multiplex PCR was the method, and the copy in TCRdb shows in-frame clones only, minus some. That table supplies the V and J calls and clone size; D and trimming were determined from the DNA. The data hold 200,000 to 250,000 clones, with about 89% observed a single time.

The chain recombines TRBV5-1 with TRBJ1-5, with 7 bases matching TRBD1. This receptor was identified in a woman aged 35 to 49 with acute or convalescent COVID-19. The specimen sequenced was peripheral blood. The CDR3 reads CASSLEGAPYQPQHF. For the CDR3, the DNA is TGCGCCAGCAGCTTGGAGGGGGCCCCTTATCAGCCCCAGCATTTT.